The 29 T cell receptor beta chains below all came from one sample that was sequenced in a study of T cells after posttransplantation cyclophosphamide. Profiling relied on immunoSEQ multiplex PCR, and the TCRdb table lists in-frame clones only, not all of them. The sample has approximately 30,000 clones; more than 80% are singletons. The sequenced material came from PBMCs. These receptors were obtained from a man aged 50 to 59.

The chain has TRBV7-2 and TRBJ1-1, with D possibly being TRBD1 (5 bases). The V gene lost 1 base and the J gene lost 0 bases, with 12 bases spanning the gap. The CDR3 has 16 residues. The V gene's germline CDR1 is SGHTA and CDR2 FQGNSA. The CDR3 DNA reads as TGTGCCAGCAGCTTAGTGGCAGGGTATTTGAACACTGAAGCTTTCTTT. Its translation: CASSLVAGYLNTEAFF. The variable domain in full, completed from reference TRBV7-2 and TRBJ1-1, reads GAGVSQSPSNKVTEKGKDVELRCDPISGHTALYWYRQSLGQGLEFLIYFQGNSAPDKSGLPSDRFSAERTGGSVSTLTIQRTQQEDSAVYLCASSLVAGYLNTEAFFGQGTRLTVV.

The rearrangement uses TRBV19 and TRBJ2-2; unclear D gene. Trimming cost V 3 bases and J 5 bases, with 7 bases left between them. This CDR3 comprises 13 residues. Per germline, CDR1 LNHDA and CDR2 SQIVND (reference sequence). The CDR3 DNA follows: TGTGCCAGTAGTATCACTCAAACCGGGGAGCTGTTTTTT. Residues: CASSITQTGELFF.

V gene TRBV7-9 combines with J gene TRBJ2-1; the D gene is possibly TRBD2 (6 bases). The CDR3 is 16 residues long. CDR1 is SEHNR, CDR2 FQNEAQ, per germline (reference sequence). V was pared by 9 bases and J by 1 base, with 19 bases between. The CDR3, as DNA: TGTGCCAGTTTTTCCGTTGGGACTCTGTCCTACAATGAGCAGTTCTTC. Protein product: CASFSVGTLSYNEQFF. Together with reference TRBV7-9 and TRBJ2-1, the CDR3 gives the full variable domain: DTGVSQNPRHKITKRGQNVTFRCDPISEHNRLYWYRQTLGQGPEFLTYFQNEAQLEKSRLLSDRFSAERPKGSFSTLEIQRTEQGDSAMYLCASFSVGTLSYNEQFFGPGTRLTVL.

This clone appeared once. The rearrangement joins TRBV9 to TRBJ2-1, with D perhaps TRBD2 (6 bases). CDR1 SGDLS and CDR2 YYNGEE come from the germline V gene. Trimming took 1 base from V and 4 from J, leaving 12 bases between them. The length of the CDR3 is 15 residues. Here the CDR3 DNA reads TGTGCCAGCAGCGTACAGGGAGGCTATTACAATGAGCAGTTCTTC. It specifies CASSVQGGYYNEQFF.

This clone was seen once. V is TRBV5-6 and J is TRBJ2-2; TRBD2 matches at 10 bases. CDR3 length equals 17 residues. With V trimmed by 3 bases and J by 7 bases, 12 bases remained unmatched. Germline-derived CDR1 and CDR2 are SGHDT and YYEEEE. CDR3 in DNA: TGTGCCAGCAGCTCCCTGGGGGCTAGCGGGAGTGTCGGGGAGCTGTTTTTT. This translates into CASSSLGASGSVGELFF.

The genes are TRBV7-5 and TRBJ2-4; the DNA was not compared with TRBD2, the D call given in the table. TRBV7-5 is a recognized pseudogene. This CDR3 has 16 residues. The CDR3: CARSLVLRLAKNIQYF. The CDR3 DNA reads as TGTGCCAGAAGCTTAGTTCTCAGACTAGCCAAAAACATTCAGTACTTC.

This sequence joins TRBV25-1 and TRBJ2-3; perhaps TRBD2 as D (6 bases). This CDR3 is 12 amino acids long. Germline CDR1 is MGHDK and CDR2 is SYGVNS. The ends were cut back, 6 bases at V and 5 bases at J, with 9 bases in the middle. Written as DNA, the CDR3 is TGTGCCAGCAGAACGGAGGGAGATACGCAGTATTTT. This gives the protein CASRTEGDTQYF. Using reference TRBV25-1 and TRBJ2-3 for the parts outside the CDR3, the full variable domain is EADIYQTPRYLVIGTGKKITLECSQTMGHDKMYWYQQDPGMELHLIHYSYGVNSTEKGDLSSESTVSRIRTEHFPLTLESARPSHTSQYLCASRTEGDTQYFGPGTRLTVL.

The chain has TRBV5-1 and TRBJ2-2; 11 bases agree with TRBD1. V dropped 0 bases and J dropped 6; count of bases not matched to a gene: 7. The CDR3 has 17 residues. Germline CDR1 SGHRS, CDR2 YFSETQ. CDR3 in amino acids: CASSLAPPGQGAGELFF. The CDR3 nucleotides read TGCGCCAGCAGCTTGGCCCCACCGGGACAGGGGGCCGGGGAGCTGTTTTTT.

The rearrangement joins TRBV4-1 to TRBJ2-3, with TRBD2 matching 13 bases. This CDR3 contains 17 residues. The germline gives CDR1 MGHRA, CDR2 YSYEKL. V lost 4 bases and J lost 5; bases outside the gene matches: 9. CDR3 DNA sequence: TGCGCCAGCAGCCCATCGGGACTAGCGGGGACTGTAGATACGCAGTATTTT. It translates to CASSPSGLAGTVDTQYF.

The chain links TRBV5-1 to TRBJ1-1; 8 nucleotides align to TRBD1. The germline V gene has CDR1 SGHRS and CDR2 YFSETQ. Trimming at V came to 3 bases and at J to 8 bases, leaving 6 bases not matched to a gene. CDR3 length: 13 amino acids. The chain's CDR3 is CASSWGTGSEAFF. CDR3 coding DNA: TGCGCCAGCAGCTGGGGGACAGGTAGCGAAGCTTTCTTT.

The rearrangement links TRBV5-6 to TRBJ1-1, with D perhaps matching TRBD1 (6 bases). Germline V lookup: CDR1 SGHDT, CDR2 YYEEEE. Trimming removed 4 bases at V and 13 bases at J, with 20 bases between. The CDR3 consists of 13 residues. The CDR3 protein is CASSPGALPRGFF. The CDR3 nucleotides are TGTGCCAGCAGCCCCGGAGCCCTCCCCAGGGGTTTCTTT.

CDR3 protein: CASSQGLGGRGRNEQFF. The DNA of the CDR3 is TGCGCCAGCAGCCAAGGTCTAGGAGGGAGAGGGAGAAATGAGCAGTTCTTC. The chain carries TRBV4-1 and TRBJ2-1; a possible D gene is TRBD2 (6 bases). Germline loops: CDR1 MGHRA, CDR2 YSYEKL. The V end lost 1 base, the J end lost 7 bases, and 20 bases lay between the germline ends. The CDR3 is made up of 17 amino acids.

V and J are TRBV19 and TRBJ2-5, with TRBD1 as a possible D gene (6 bases). The CDR3 is 13 residues long. V dropped 6 bases and J dropped 5 bases, with 13 bases sitting between them. Germline CDR1 is LNHDA and CDR2 is SQIVND (reference sequence). CDR3 coding DNA: TGTGCCAGTAGCCCAACAGGGTCTGAGACCCAGTACTTC. It translates to CASSPTGSETQYF.

This chain links TRBV5-1 with TRBJ2-3; D perhaps matches TRBD1 (5 bases). Germline lookup yields CDR1 SGHRS and CDR2 YFSETQ. This CDR3 has 14 amino acids. Trimming took off 4 bases at V and 2 bases at J, with 11 bases between the two ends. The CDR3 sequence is CASSMGQITDTQYF. CDR3 nucleotide sequence: TGCGCCAGCAGCATGGGGCAAATCACAGATACGCAGTATTTT.

J is TRBJ2-7 and V is TRBV30; possible D gene TRBD1, 5 bases. Trimming took off 4 bases at V and 4 bases at J, with 17 bases between the two ends. This CDR3 contains 14 residues. Looked up from germline, CDR1 is GTSNPN and CDR2 is SVGIG (reference sequence). The CDR3 bases are TGTGCCTGGAAAGGATCAGGGATCGGTTACGAGCAGTACTTC. Its translation is CAWKGSGIGYEQYF.

This clone was observed a few times. V and J are TRBV2 and TRBJ1-6; TRBD1 matches 11 bases. The V segment lost 4 bases and the J segment 9 bases; nucleotides outside the gene matches: 5. This CDR3 comprises 15 residues. From germline, CDR1 is SNHLY and CDR2 FYNNEI. CDR3 sequence (DNA): TGTGCCAGCAGTGCTGCGGGACAGGGGGTTTCACCCCTCCACTTT. Its protein is CASSAAGQGVSPLHF.

The chain links TRBV4-1 to TRBJ2-5; tentative D call: TRBD1 (5 bases). The J call is in doubt because the DNA end fits TRBJ2-7 better. The CDR3 contains 16 residues. The germline V gene encodes CDR1 MGHRA and CDR2 YSYEKL. Here the CDR3 DNA reads TGCGCCAGCAGCACACCAATACAGGCAACGTTGAACGAGCAGTACTTC. Translating gives CASSTPIQATLNEQYF.

This clone occurred once. V and J are TRBV6-1 and TRBJ1-2, with D unclear. From germline, CDR1 is MNHNS and CDR2 SASEGT. This CDR3 region has 11 residues. V dropped 7 bases and J dropped 0 bases, with 3 bases sitting between them. In DNA, the CDR3 is TGTGCCAGCATCTCTAACTATGGCTACACCTTC. Translating gives CASISNYGYTF.

The rearrangement links TRBV7-2 to TRBJ1-6, with D perhaps matching TRBD1 (5 bases). Germline V CDR1 and CDR2: SGHTA, FQGNSA. Trimming stripped 7 bases from V and 14 bases from J, with 18 bases between. The CDR3 spans 13 residues. Written as DNA, the CDR3 is TGTGCCAGCAACCTAGTCCCTCAGGGATCCCTCCACTTT. Its protein is CASNLVPQGSLHF.

The rearrangement uses TRBV7-6 and TRBJ2-7; 7 bases are a match to TRBD1. The CDR3 runs 15 residues. The V gene end was trimmed by 6 bases and the J gene end by 5 bases; junction bases not matched to a gene: 13. The germline V gene encodes CDR1 SGHVS and CDR2 FNYEAQ. The CDR3: CASRPSPGGGHEQYF. In DNA, the CDR3 is TGTGCCAGCAGACCAAGCCCAGGGGGTGGGCACGAGCAGTACTTC.

V gene TRBV15 combines with J gene TRBJ2-5; TRBD2 is a possible D gene (6 bases). CDR1 LNHNV and CDR2 YYDKDF come from the germline V gene (reference sequence). The V gene lost 0 bases and the J gene lost 3 bases, with 8 bases spanning the gap. This CDR3 spans 14 amino acids. The CDR3 region is CATSREGGEETQYF. CDR3 DNA: TGTGCCACCAGCAGAGAGGGCGGGGAAGAGACCCAGTACTTC.

The chain has TRBV28 and TRBJ1-2; 9 bases are a match to TRBD1. Germline CDR1 MDHEN, CDR2 SYDVKM. CDR3 length equals 13 residues. V gave up 9 bases and J gave up 7 bases; unmatched junction bases: 9. The CDR3 nucleotides read TGTGCCAGTCGAACAGGGGGCGCAATTGGCTACACCTTC. Protein: CASRTGGAIGYTF.

This clone was counted once. The rearrangement links TRBV5-1 to TRBJ1-4; 8 bases are a match to TRBD1. Germline CDR1 is SGHRS and CDR2 is YFSETQ. The CDR3 consists of 16 residues. V shed 4 bases, J shed 0 bases, and the junction held 5 bases outside the gene matches. The CDR3, as DNA: TGCGCCAGCAGCAACGGACAGGGTACAACTAATGAAAAACTGTTTTTT. Amino acid sequence: CASSNGQGTTNEKLFF.

This clone was counted a few times. V gene TRBV19 combines with J gene TRBJ2-5; D might be TRBD1 (6 bases). V was trimmed by 4 bases and J by 4 bases, leaving 16 bases between them. The CDR3 has 15 amino acids. Germline-derived CDR1 and CDR2 are LNHDA and SQIVND (reference sequence). In DNA, the CDR3 is TGTGCCAGTAGTACGACAGGCACCCTACGAGAGACCCAGTACTTC. This translates into CASSTTGTLRETQYF.

This clone appeared a single time. The J gene is TRBJ1-1, the V gene TRBV6-5; a weak D match, TRBD1 (5 bases). V lost 2 bases and J lost 5, with 12 bases in between. Germline V lookup: CDR1 MNHEY, CDR2 SVGAGI. The CDR3 sequence is 14 residues long. The CDR3 DNA follows: TGTGCCAGCAGTTACAAGTTGGGGGGGACTGAAGCTTTCTTT. It yields the protein CASSYKLGGTEAFF.

This clone came up once. The chain has TRBV9 and TRBJ1-3, with TRBD1 as a possible D gene (6 bases). CDR3 length: 14 amino acids. In germline, CDR1 is SGDLS, CDR2 YYNGEE. Trimming removed 0 bases from V and 8 bases from J, with 12 bases in between. CDR3 in amino acids: CASSVEGGTHTIYF. CDR3 DNA sequence: TGTGCCAGCAGCGTAGAGGGGGGGACGCACACCATATATTTT.

This chain links TRBV2 with TRBJ1-6; 7 nucleotides line up with TRBD1. Trimming at V came to 6 bases and at J to 3 bases, leaving 8 bases not matched to a gene. The CDR3 totals 16 residues. Germline lookup yields CDR1 SNHLY and CDR2 FYNNEI. The CDR3 DNA sequence: TGTGCCAGCAGCCCTGAGGGGGACAGCTATAATTCACCCCTCCACTTT. Its translation is CASSPEGDSYNSPLHF. Full variable domain (remainder filled in from reference TRBV2 and TRBJ1-6): EPEVTQTPSHQVTQMGQEVILRCVPISNHLYFYWYRQILGQKVEFLVSFYNNEISEKSEIFDDQFSVERPDGSNFTLKIRSTKLEDSAMYFCASSPEGDSYNSPLHFGNGTRLTVT.

This chain connects TRBV7-9 to TRBJ2-5; 8 bases agree with TRBD2. J was trimmed by 4 bases and V by 2 bases; bases with no gene match: 15. The CDR3 contains 18 residues. Germline values: CDR1 SEHNR, CDR2 FQNEAQ (reference sequence). The CDR3 coding sequence is TGTGCCAGCAGCTTACAACGGGGGGGCCAGGGGAGGGGAGAGACCCAGTACTTC. This codes for CASSLQRGGQGRGETQYF. Using reference TRBV7-9 and TRBJ2-5 for the parts outside the CDR3, the full variable domain is DTGVSQNPRHKITKRGQNVTFRCDPISEHNRLYWYRQTLGQGPEFLTYFQNEAQLEKSRLLSDRFSAERPKGSFSTLEIQRTEQGDSAMYLCASSLQRGGQGRGETQYFGPGTRLLVL.

The chain carries TRBV2 and TRBJ2-7; 7 nucleotides line up with TRBD1. This CDR3 spans 16 amino acids. The V and J ends lost 0 bases and 2 bases, in that order; junction bases with no gene match: 7. Per germline, CDR1 SNHLY and CDR2 FYNNEI. The CDR3 sequence is CASSEARGTGAYEQYF. The DNA of the CDR3 is TGTGCCAGCAGTGAAGCGAGGGGAACAGGGGCCTACGAGCAGTACTTC.